This TCR beta chain was recorded in a study of blood T cell repertoires in COVID-19. Study at large: PBMCs, B-cell-depleted T cells, or T cells provided the cDNA or gDNA that made up the material.

V was cut by 4 bases and J by 7 bases, with 17 bases left in between. This CDR3 has 14 residues. CDR1 and CDR2 (germline): SQVTM, ANQGSEA. Libraries were prepared by immunoSEQ multiplex PCR; TCRdb keeps only in-frame clonotypes and omits some of them. The data show roughly 80,000 clones, around 88% seen once. This TCR came from an elderly woman with acute or convalescent COVID-19. The chain carries TRBV29-1 and TRBJ2-1, with a weak D call TRBD2 (5 bases). The source material was peripheral blood. The CDR3 spells CSVGWGALGNEQFF. CDR3 nucleotide sequence: TGCAGCGTTGGATGGGGAGCTCTCGGGAATGAGCAGTTCTTC.